This entry lists 8 T cell receptor beta chains sequenced from one sample in a study of control samples from healthy donors and cancer patients. Sequenced by immunoSEQ multiplex PCR; TCRdb stores in-frame clones only, minus some. The sample carries roughly 80,000 clones, 85% to 90% recorded once. Sequencing used blood. The receptor source for this set is a man aged 50 to 59 in good health.

This chain joins TRBV7-9 and TRBJ1-5; D is perhaps TRBD1 (6 bases). CDR1 and CDR2 from the germline V gene are SEHNR and FQNEAQ (reference sequence). V lost 3 bases and J 7 bases, leaving 13 bases between the germline ends. The CDR3 sequence is 14 residues long. The CDR3 region is CASSLTGGGQPQHF. The CDR3, as DNA: TGTGCCAGCAGCTTGACTGGGGGGGGCCAGCCCCAGCATTTT.

The gene calls are TRBV3-1 (or the pseudogene TRBV3-2) and TRBJ2-7; D remains ambiguous. CDR1 LGHDT and CDR2 YNNKEL come from the germline V gene (reference sequence). V shed 6 bases and J shed 3 bases, with 6 bases lying between them. The CDR3 runs to 11 residues. CDR3 in amino acids: CASSNRYEQYF. Written as DNA, the CDR3 is TGTGCCAGCAGTAACCGCTACGAGCAGTACTTC.

V is TRBV6-5 and J is TRBJ1-5; tentatively, D is TRBD1 (6 bases). The CDR3 sequence is 11 residues long. The V end lost 9 bases, the J end lost 7 bases, and 10 bases lay between the germline ends. The germline V gene has CDR1 MNHEY and CDR2 SVGAGI. The CDR3 DNA sequence: TGTGCCAGTGGCGGGGGCCAGCCCCAGCATTTT. Translating it yields CASGGGQPQHF.

The chain has TRBV14 and TRBJ1-1, with 11 bases identical to TRBD1. Per germline, CDR1 SGHDN and CDR2 FVKESK. The CDR3 spans 15 residues. V trimming: 3 bases; J trimming: 6 bases; junction bases outside the gene matches: 6. This chain's CDR3 is CASSQLDRGLSEAFF. In nucleotides, the CDR3 is TGTGCCAGCAGCCAGCTGGACAGGGGGCTTTCTGAAGCTTTCTTT.

The gene calls are TRBV3-1 (or the pseudogene TRBV3-2) and TRBJ2-7, with 9 bases that match TRBD2. The germline V gene has CDR1 LGHDT and CDR2 YNNKEL (reference sequence). J gave up 8 bases and V 1 base, and 9 bases lay outside the gene matches. The CDR3 loop spans 15 amino acids. The CDR3 DNA sequence: TGTGCCAGCAGCCAAGGGTGGACTAGCGAGGTAAAGCAGTACTTC. Amino acids: CASSQGWTSEVKQYF.

This chain joins TRBV27 and TRBJ1-6; D possibly corresponds to TRBD1 (6 bases). This CDR3 is 15 amino acids long. From germline, CDR1 is MNHEY and CDR2 SMNVEV (reference sequence). V gave up 3 bases and J gave up 4 bases, with 10 bases separating them. This chain's CDR3 is CASSFDRTYNSPLHF. CDR3 bases: TGTGCCAGCAGTTTCGACAGGACGTATAATTCACCCCTCCACTTT.

The rearrangement uses TRBV19 and TRBJ1-1; D unclear. Germline V gene lookup returns CDR1 LNHDA and CDR2 SQIVND (reference sequence). With 5 bases removed from V and 7 bases from J, the gap between germline ends came to 8 bases. The CDR3 loop spans 11 amino acids. CDR3 sequence (DNA): TGTGCCAGTAGTGTCTGGGGTGAAGCTTTCTTT. Its translation: CASSVWGEAFF.

The V call is TRBV7-9, the J call TRBJ1-1, with D possibly matching TRBD1 (5 bases). V gave up 3 bases and J gave up 4 bases, with 12 bases separating them. The CDR3 covers 14 residues. CDR1 SEHNR and CDR2 FQNEAQ come from the germline V gene (reference sequence). CDR3 nucleotide sequence: TGTGCCAGCAGCTTCCGACAGACGGGCACTGAAGCTTTCTTT. Its translation is CASSFRQTGTEAFF.